The 12 T cell receptor beta chains listed next were all sequenced from one sample in a study of cytomegalovirus exposure and HLA in healthy donors. A multiplex PCR was run with 60 Vbeta primers and 13 Jbeta primers. Data came from immunoSEQ multiplex PCR; TCRdb stores just in-frame clones and leaves some out. This sample has roughly 140,000 clones; around 79% occur once, and the top ten carry 0.55% to 0.8%. The sequenced material came from PBMCs. These receptors came from a male donor in good health and CMV-seronegative.

J is TRBJ1-4 and V is TRBV7-9; D call uncertain. The CDR3 length is 17 residues. Deletions cut 1 base from V and 0 bases from J, with 12 bases between. CDR1 and CDR2 (germline): SEHNR, FQNEAQ (reference sequence). The DNA for the CDR3 is TGTGCCAGCAGCTTAGGGTTCCCACAGACAACTAATGAAAAACTGTTTTTT. Amino acid sequence: CASSLGFPQTTNEKLFF.

The chain links TRBV7-3 to TRBJ2-7; 11 bases are shared with TRBD2. Trimming took 5 bases from V and 2 from J; bases not matched to a gene: 5. The CDR3 contains 15 residues. From germline, CDR1 is SGHTA and CDR2 FQGTGA. DNA for the CDR3: TGTGCCAGCAGCCAACGTAGCGGGGGGGCCTACGAGCAGTACTTC. It codes for CASSQRSGGAYEQYF. The full variable domain, with the rest looked up from reference TRBV7-3 and TRBJ2-7, is GAGVSQTPSNKVTEKGKYVELRCDPISGHTALYWYRQSLGQGPEFLIYFQGTGAADDSGLPNDRFFAVRPEGSVSTLKIQRTERGDSAVYLCASSQRSGGAYEQYFGPGTRLTVT.

This sequence joins TRBV4-2 and TRBJ2-3; 14 bases fit TRBD2. Germline V gene lookup returns CDR1 LGHNA and CDR2 YNFKEQ. The length of the CDR3 is 18 residues. V lost 0 bases and J lost 4; bases outside the gene matches: 6. CDR3 residues: CASSQETSGGAWSDTQYF. The CDR3 DNA reads TGTGCCAGCAGCCAAGAGACTAGCGGGGGGGCCTGGTCAGATACGCAGTATTTT.

This rearrangement joins TRBV19 to TRBJ2-2, with D hard to call. The CDR3 runs 15 residues. Trimming took off 3 bases at V and 0 bases at J, with 8 bases between the two ends. Germline loops: CDR1 LNHDA, CDR2 SQIVND (reference sequence). CDR3 nucleotide sequence: TGTGCCAGTAGTATTGCCAACACGAACACCGGGGAGCTGTTTTTT. This encodes CASSIANTNTGELFF.

The chain couples TRBV7-2 to TRBJ2-7; TRBD1 might be the D (5 bases). This CDR3 has 14 amino acids. The V end was cut by 4 bases, the J end by 0 bases, with 10 bases between. Germline lookup yields CDR1 SGHTA and CDR2 FQGNSA. For the CDR3, the DNA is TGTGCCAGCAGCTCACAGGTGAGCTCCTACGAGCAGTACTTC. Its protein is CASSSQVSSYEQYF.

The chain carries TRBV11-3 and TRBJ2-4, with 10 bases fitting TRBD1. The germline CDR1 and CDR2 sequences are SGHNT and YENEEA. V lost 5 bases, J lost 5 bases, and 6 bases stayed unmatched. There are 15 residues in the CDR3. CDR3 in amino acids: CASSRPGTGENIQYF. The CDR3 DNA follows: TGTGCCAGCAGCCGTCCCGGGACAGGGGAAAACATTCAGTACTTC.

The chain has TRBV5-4 and TRBJ2-5; 8 nucleotides align to TRBD2. The J call is uncertain, as TRBJ2-7 better fits the DNA end. The CDR3 extends over 15 amino acids. CDR1 and CDR2 (germline): SGHNT, YYREEE (reference sequence). CDR3 DNA sequence: TGTGCCAGCAGCCCGAGCAGCGGGAGCTCCTACGAGCAGTACTTC. It is translated as CASSPSSGSSYEQYF.

The V call is TRBV27, the J call TRBJ2-7; 15 bases align to TRBD2. Germline CDR1 is MNHEY and CDR2 is SMNVEV (reference sequence). CDR3 size: 13 residues. Trimming cost V 7 bases and J 7 bases; bases outside gene matches: 2. The CDR3 DNA reads as TGTGCCAGCAAGGGACTAGCGGGAGGTGAGCAGTACTTC. Its protein product is CASKGLAGGEQYF.

The rearrangement joins TRBV5-1 to TRBJ1-4; D gene ambiguous. Germline loops: CDR1 SGHRS, CDR2 YFSETQ. CDR3 length: 14 residues. Trimming stripped 4 bases from V and 4 bases from J, with 11 bases between. The CDR3, as DNA: TGCGCCAGCAGCGTGAGCGCACTTAATGAAAAACTGTTTTTT. The encoded protein is CASSVSALNEKLFF.

The chain links TRBV7-8 to TRBJ1-2; a weak D match, TRBD1 (5 bases). V dropped 4 bases and J dropped 1 base, with 10 bases sitting between them. This CDR3 contains 14 residues. CDR1 is SGHVS and CDR2 is FQNEAQ in the germline V gene. The CDR3 nucleotides are TGTGCCAGCAGCTCGGAGCAGGGTAACTATGGCTACACCTTC. Its protein is CASSSEQGNYGYTF. The full variable domain, rest sourced from reference TRBV7-8 and TRBJ1-2, is GAGVSQSPRYKVAKRGQDVALRCDPISGHVSLFWYQQALGQGPEFLTYFQNEAQLDKSGLPSDRFFAERPEGSVSTLKIQRTQQEDSAVYLCASSSEQGNYGYTFGSGTRLTVV.

The rearrangement uses TRBV14 and TRBJ2-3, with TRBD1 identical over 8 bases. Trimming cost V 4 bases and J 2 bases; bases outside gene matches: 8. Germline assignment: CDR1 SGHDN and CDR2 FVKESK. The CDR3 has 16 residues. CDR3 bases: TGTGCCAGCAGCCTTGGACAGGGTCTTTTCACAGATACGCAGTATTTT. Its protein product is CASSLGQGLFTDTQYF.

The rearrangement uses TRBV11-2 and TRBJ1-1; TRBD1 is a possible D gene (5 bases). V was cut by 0 bases and J by 7 bases, with 12 bases left in between. CDR1 is SGHAT, CDR2 FQNNGV, per germline. The CDR3 is 14 amino acids. CDR3 loop: CASSLDPRTYEAFF. The DNA for the CDR3 is TGTGCCAGCAGCTTAGATCCCCGGACATATGAAGCTTTCTTT.